These T cell receptor beta chains were read from a single sample in a study of blood T cell repertoires in COVID-19. The method was immunoSEQ multiplex PCR; TCRdb's version includes in-frame clones alone and lacks a portion of them. The sample consists of roughly 250,000 clones, 81% of them appearing once. Sequenced material: peripheral blood. The source is an older woman with active or convalescent COVID-19. Both conserved end residues are part of each CDR3. The D gene is left open where the match is weak. Size is stated for part of the rows, as once, few or many counts, or as a class when the clone is expanded.

d_call: TRBD1
v_call: TRBV27
clone_size: NA
j_call: TRBJ1-2
cdr3_nt: TGTGCCAGCAGTTTATCGCCCGGACAGGGGAGCTATGGCTACACCTTC
cdr3_aa: CASSLSPGQGSYGYTF

d_call: NA
v_call: TRBV4-3
clone_size: NA
j_call: TRBJ1-5
cdr3_nt: TGCGCCAGCAGCCAAACACAGGGAAGCAATCAGCCCCAGCATTTT
cdr3_aa: CASSQTQGSNQPQHF

d_call: TRBD2
v_call: TRBV9
clone_size: NA
j_call: TRBJ2-1
cdr3_nt: TGTGCCAGCAGCGTAGACAGGCGGGGGGGCTACAATGAGCAGTTCTTC
cdr3_aa: CASSVDRRGGYNEQFF

d_call: NA
v_call: TRBV5-1
clone_size: NA
j_call: TRBJ2-2
cdr3_nt: TGCGCCAGCAGCCCTACTAAGGACTATCACACCGGGGAGCTGTTTTTT
cdr3_aa: CASSPTKDYHTGELFF

d_call: NA
v_call: TRBV3-1/TRBV3-2
clone_size: NA
j_call: TRBJ1-1
cdr3_nt: TGTGCCAGCGTTCAGGTGCGAGGGACTGAAGCTTTCTTT
cdr3_aa: CASVQVRGTEAFF

d_call: TRBD1
v_call: TRBV10-3
clone_size: NA
j_call: TRBJ2-5
cdr3_nt: TGTGCCATCAGTGGGGCCAGAACAGGGGCAGGGGAGACCCAGTACTTC
cdr3_aa: CAISGARTGAGETQYF

d_call: TRBD1
v_call: TRBV9
clone_size: NA
j_call: TRBJ1-6
cdr3_nt: TGTGCCAGCAGCGCCGGGACAGGGGAAACCTCCTATAATTCACCCCTCCACTTT
cdr3_aa: CASSAGTGETSYNSPLHF

d_call: TRBD2
v_call: TRBV6-5
clone_size: once
j_call: TRBJ2-7
cdr3_nt: TGTGCCAGCAGGGTTGCGGGGGGGAATGAGCAGTACTTC
cdr3_aa: CASRVAGGNEQYF

d_call: TRBD1
v_call: TRBV3-1/TRBV3-2
clone_size: NA
j_call: TRBJ1-1
cdr3_nt: TGTGCCAGCAGCCAAGAAAACCTTTTACAGGGGAAAGCTTTCTTT
cdr3_aa: CASSQENLLQGKAFF

d_call: TRBD2
v_call: TRBV11-2
clone_size: NA
j_call: TRBJ2-7
cdr3_nt: TGTGCCAGCAGCTTAGTTCTAGCGGGTCTCACCTACGAGCAGTACTTC
cdr3_aa: CASSLVLAGLTYEQYF

d_call: NA
v_call: TRBV12-5
clone_size: NA
j_call: TRBJ2-3
cdr3_nt: TGTGCTAGTGGTTTGATCCTAGCGTCCCACACAGATACGCAGTATTTT
cdr3_aa: CASGLILASHTDTQYF

d_call: TRBD1
v_call: TRBV12-5
clone_size: NA
j_call: TRBJ1-2
cdr3_nt: TGTGCTAGTGCCCCCCGGGACAGCTATGGCTACACCTTC
cdr3_aa: CASAPRDSYGYTF

d_call: NA
v_call: TRBV7-6
clone_size: NA
j_call: TRBJ2-3
cdr3_nt: TGTGCCAGCAGCTGGCGCACAGATACGCAGTATTTT
cdr3_aa: CASSWRTDTQYF

d_call: TRBD1
v_call: TRBV4-3
clone_size: NA
j_call: TRBJ2-1
cdr3_nt: TGCGCCAGCAGCCAAAATCAGGGGGTCAGTGAGCAGTTCTTC
cdr3_aa: CASSQNQGVSEQFF

d_call: TRBD1
v_call: TRBV10-2
clone_size: NA
j_call: TRBJ1-1
cdr3_nt: TGCGCCAGCAGTGTGATCGACAGGGGAGCCACTGAAGCTTTCTTT
cdr3_aa: CASSVIDRGATEAFF

d_call: TRBD2
v_call: TRBV2
clone_size: NA
j_call: TRBJ2-7
cdr3_nt: TGTGCCAGCAGTGAATCTAGCGGGGGGGCTTCCGAGCAGTACTTC
cdr3_aa: CASSESSGGASEQYF

d_call: NA
v_call: TRBV18
clone_size: NA
j_call: TRBJ1-1
cdr3_nt: TGTGCCAGCTCACCACCATCTGCTAAGAACACTGAAGCTTTCTTT
cdr3_aa: CASSPPSAKNTEAFF

d_call: TRBD1
v_call: TRBV6-2/TRBV6-3
clone_size: NA
j_call: TRBJ2-5
cdr3_nt: TGTGCCAGCAGTTACTTGGCAGGGGGCCGAGAGACCCAGTACTTC
cdr3_aa: CASSYLAGGRETQYF

d_call: TRBD1
v_call: TRBV6-6
clone_size: NA
j_call: TRBJ1-5
cdr3_nt: TGTGCCAGCACAGACAGGGGTGGTAGTCAGCCCCAGCATTTT
cdr3_aa: CASTDRGGSQPQHF

d_call: NA
v_call: TRBV30
clone_size: NA
j_call: TRBJ2-7
cdr3_nt: TGTGCCTGGAGTGGGGGGGGCAGGGGATCCCACGAGCAGTACTTC
cdr3_aa: CAWSGGGRGSHEQYF

d_call: TRBD1
v_call: TRBV19
clone_size: NA
j_call: TRBJ1-2
cdr3_nt: TGTGCCAGTAGCCCGCCCGGACAGGGCGAAGGCTACACCTTC
cdr3_aa: CASSPPGQGEGYTF

d_call: NA
v_call: TRBV29-1
clone_size: NA
j_call: TRBJ2-1
cdr3_nt: TGCAGCGTTGCCCGGAGCCAGGGATTCGCCAATGAGCAGTTCTTC
cdr3_aa: CSVARSQGFANEQFF

d_call: NA
v_call: TRBV10-3
clone_size: once
j_call: TRBJ1-1
cdr3_nt: TGTGCCATCAGTGAGCGTGGGCAGCAGAACACTGAAGCTTTCTTT
cdr3_aa: CAISERGQQNTEAFF

d_call: TRBD1
v_call: TRBV19
clone_size: few
j_call: TRBJ1-5
cdr3_nt: TGTGCCAGTAGTATGGCCGGGACAGGGGGCATGAGGGGACAGCCCCAGCATTTT
cdr3_aa: CASSMAGTGGMRGQPQHF

d_call: NA
v_call: TRBV12-5
clone_size: NA
j_call: TRBJ2-1
cdr3_nt: TGTGCTAGTGGTTTGGTGCACAGATACAATGAGCAGTTCTTC
cdr3_aa: CASGLVHRYNEQFF

d_call: NA
v_call: TRBV4-1
clone_size: NA
j_call: TRBJ1-3
cdr3_nt: TGCGCCAGCAGCCAGGTCCTCGCCAGGGGCCGCAGCTCTGGAAACACCATATATTTT
cdr3_aa: CASSQVLARGRSSGNTIYF

d_call: TRBD2
v_call: TRBV6-6
clone_size: NA
j_call: TRBJ2-5
cdr3_nt: TGTGCCAGCAGAAGGACTAGCGGAGCCCAAGAGACCCAGTACTTC
cdr3_aa: CASRRTSGAQETQYF

d_call: TRBD1
v_call: TRBV11-2
clone_size: NA
j_call: TRBJ1-5
cdr3_nt: TGTGCCAGCAGCCTAACAGGGGGCGAGGGCAATCAGCCCCAGCATTTT
cdr3_aa: CASSLTGGEGNQPQHF

d_call: TRBD2
v_call: TRBV15
clone_size: few
j_call: TRBJ2-3
cdr3_nt: TGTGCCACCAGCAGAGGATTAGCGGGGGGGCAGTATTTT
cdr3_aa: CATSRGLAGGQYF

d_call: NA
v_call: TRBV13
clone_size: NA
j_call: TRBJ2-1
cdr3_nt: TGTGCCAGTAAGCCTCGCTCCTACAATGAGCAGTTCTTC
cdr3_aa: CASKPRSYNEQFF

d_call: NA
v_call: TRBV4-2
clone_size: NA
j_call: TRBJ1-3
cdr3_nt: TGTGCCAGCAGCCAAGACCCCGGGAACACCATATATTTT
cdr3_aa: CASSQDPGNTIYF

d_call: NA
v_call: TRBV15
clone_size: NA
j_call: TRBJ1-1
cdr3_nt: TGTGCCACTACGGGACAGAACACTGAAGCTTTCTTT
cdr3_aa: CATTGQNTEAFF

d_call: NA
v_call: TRBV2
clone_size: NA
j_call: TRBJ1-6
cdr3_nt: TGTGCCAGCAGGGGTCTACACGGAGGTAATTCACCCCTCCACTTT
cdr3_aa: CASRGLHGGNSPLHF

d_call: TRBD2
v_call: TRBV4-2
clone_size: NA
j_call: TRBJ2-3
cdr3_nt: TGTGCCAGCAGCCAAGAAGGGACTAGCGGGGTCCTAAGCACAGATACGCAGTATTTT
cdr3_aa: CASSQEGTSGVLSTDTQYF

d_call: TRBD2
v_call: TRBV3-1/TRBV3-2
clone_size: NA
j_call: TRBJ2-3
cdr3_nt: TGTGCCAGCAGCCAAGATCGGAAGCGGGGGGGCACAGATACGCAGTATTTT
cdr3_aa: CASSQDRKRGGTDTQYF

d_call: TRBD2
v_call: TRBV19
clone_size: NA
j_call: TRBJ2-4
cdr3_nt: TGTGCCAGTAGTATATCCATAACGGGGGGTGGGGACATTCAGTACTTC
cdr3_aa: CASSISITGGGDIQYF

d_call: TRBD2
v_call: TRBV18
clone_size: NA
j_call: TRBJ2-1
cdr3_nt: TGTGCCAGCTCACCCCCCGGGGGGGGCGGGGGTGAGCAGTTCTTC
cdr3_aa: CASSPPGGGGGEQFF

d_call: TRBD1
v_call: TRBV5-6
clone_size: NA
j_call: TRBJ2-5
cdr3_nt: TGTGCCAGCAGCCTGGTGGACAGGGGTTGGGAGACCCAGTACTTC
cdr3_aa: CASSLVDRGWETQYF

d_call: NA
v_call: TRBV18
clone_size: NA
j_call: TRBJ1-2
cdr3_nt: TGTGCCAGCTCACCTACGGGGGGCGATGACTATGGCTACACCTTC
cdr3_aa: CASSPTGGDDYGYTF

d_call: TRBD1
v_call: TRBV4-3
clone_size: NA
j_call: TRBJ1-6
cdr3_nt: TGCGCCAGCAGCCAAGTGGGACAGGGGGGCTCCTATAATTCACCCCTCCACTTT
cdr3_aa: CASSQVGQGGSYNSPLHF

d_call: TRBD2
v_call: TRBV7-3
clone_size: NA
j_call: TRBJ2-1
cdr3_nt: TGTGCCAGCACCTCGGGGCGGGGGAACAATGAGCAGTTCTTC
cdr3_aa: CASTSGRGNNEQFF

d_call: TRBD1
v_call: TRBV5-6
clone_size: NA
j_call: TRBJ1-5
cdr3_nt: TGTGCCAGCAGCTTAGGGGGCGCGGGGCCCCAGCATTTT
cdr3_aa: CASSLGGAGPQHF

d_call: TRBD1
v_call: TRBV6-1
clone_size: few
j_call: TRBJ2-2
cdr3_nt: TGTGCCAGCAGTGGAAGACAGGGGGCGAACACCGGGGAGCTGTTTTTT
cdr3_aa: CASSGRQGANTGELFF

d_call: NA
v_call: TRBV7-8
clone_size: NA
j_call: TRBJ1-2
cdr3_nt: TGTGCCAGCAGCTTGAGGGTGCACTATGGCTACACCTTC
cdr3_aa: CASSLRVHYGYTF